This T cell receptor (beta chain) derives from a study of T cells in Graves' hyperthyroidism and ophthalmopathy. The sample holds many counts of this clonotype. Patients with uncontrolled infections, other autoimmune diseases, pregnancy or lactation were excluded. Diagnosis rested on symptoms, serum thyroxine and TRAb, thyroid ultrasound, and orbital computed tomography. What was amplified from RNA transcripts were TCR beta CDR3 regions. First-round RT-PCR targeting the TCR CDR3 was performed with the HTBI primer set. TCRdb redid the calling of the multiplex PCR reads with MiXCR, one entry per CDR3 protein. The sample comprises 300,000 to 450,000 distinct CDR3 sequences, 14% to 15% of which are singletons, and roughly 33% rests with the top ten. The sequenced sample was blood. The sequence came from a woman aged 30 to 39 with Graves' hyperthyroidism.

The CDR3 nucleotides read TGTGCCAGCACACTAGCGGGGATCCAAGAGACCCAGTACTTC. Translating it yields CASTLAGIQETQYF. The rearrangement joins TRBV28 to TRBJ2-5, with 10 bases matching TRBD2. In germline, CDR1 is MDHEN, CDR2 SYDVKM. The CDR3 is 14 amino acids. Trimming took 7 bases from V and 1 from J; bases not matched to a gene: 3.